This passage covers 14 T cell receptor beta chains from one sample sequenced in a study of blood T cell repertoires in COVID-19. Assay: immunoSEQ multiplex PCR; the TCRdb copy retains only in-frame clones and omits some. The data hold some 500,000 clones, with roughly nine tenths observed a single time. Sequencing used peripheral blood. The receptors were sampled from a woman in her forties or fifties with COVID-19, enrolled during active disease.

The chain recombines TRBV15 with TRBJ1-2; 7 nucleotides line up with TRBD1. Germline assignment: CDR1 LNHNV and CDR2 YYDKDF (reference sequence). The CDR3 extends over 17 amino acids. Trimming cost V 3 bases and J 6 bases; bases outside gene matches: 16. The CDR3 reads CATSSHNGIQGWDGYTF. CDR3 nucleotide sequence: TGTGCCACCAGCAGTCACAACGGCATACAGGGGTGGGATGGCTACACCTTC.

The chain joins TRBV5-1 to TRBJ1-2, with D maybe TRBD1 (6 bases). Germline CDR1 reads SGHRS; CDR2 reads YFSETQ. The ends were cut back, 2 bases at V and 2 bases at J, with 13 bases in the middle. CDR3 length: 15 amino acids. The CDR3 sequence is CASSLQTGQNYGYTF. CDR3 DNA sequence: TGCGCCAGCAGCTTACAGACAGGACAAAACTATGGCTACACCTTC. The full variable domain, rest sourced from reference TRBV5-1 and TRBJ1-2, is KAGVTQTPRYLIKTRGQQVTLSCSPISGHRSVSWYQQTPGQGLQFLFEYFSETQRNKGNFPGRFSGRQFSNSRSEMNVSTLELGDSALYLCASSLQTGQNYGYTFGSGTRLTVV.

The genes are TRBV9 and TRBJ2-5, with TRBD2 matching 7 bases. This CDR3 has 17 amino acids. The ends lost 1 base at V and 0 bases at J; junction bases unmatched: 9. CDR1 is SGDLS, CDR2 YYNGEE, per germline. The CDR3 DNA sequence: TGTGCCAGCAGCGTATTACCCTGGGGGGGGTACCAAGAGACCCAGTACTTC. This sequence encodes CASSVLPWGGYQETQYF.

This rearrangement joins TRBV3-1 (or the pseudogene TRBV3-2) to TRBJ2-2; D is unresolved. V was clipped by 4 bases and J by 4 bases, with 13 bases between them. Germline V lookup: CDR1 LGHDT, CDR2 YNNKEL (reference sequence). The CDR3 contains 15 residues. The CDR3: CASSPTLAGTGELFF. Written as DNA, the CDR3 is TGTGCCAGCAGCCCCACCTTGGCAGGCACCGGGGAGCTGTTTTTT.

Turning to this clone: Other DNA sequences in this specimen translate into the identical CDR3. The CDR3 loop is CASSLGRGEQYF. The CDR3 DNA follows: TGTGCCAGCAGCCTCGGACGGGGCGAGCAGTACTTC. V and J are TRBV13 and TRBJ2-7; tentatively, D is TRBD2 (5 bases). Germline-derived CDR1 and CDR2 are PRHDT and FYEKMQ (reference sequence). The germline V and J ends were trimmed by 5 bases and 6 bases, with 11 bases remaining between them. This CDR3 is 12 amino acids long.

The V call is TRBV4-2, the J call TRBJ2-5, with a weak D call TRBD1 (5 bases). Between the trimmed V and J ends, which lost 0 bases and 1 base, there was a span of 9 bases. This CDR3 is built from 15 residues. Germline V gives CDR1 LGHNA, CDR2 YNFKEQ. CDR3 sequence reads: CASSQEVGVQETQYF. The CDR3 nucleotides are TGTGCCAGCAGCCAAGAGGTAGGGGTCCAAGAGACCCAGTACTTC.

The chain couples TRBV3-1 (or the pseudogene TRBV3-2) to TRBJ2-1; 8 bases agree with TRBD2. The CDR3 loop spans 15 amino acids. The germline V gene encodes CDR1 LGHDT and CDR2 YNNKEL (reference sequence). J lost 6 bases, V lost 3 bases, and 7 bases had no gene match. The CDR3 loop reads CASSQNSGALNEQFF. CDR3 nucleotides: TGTGCCAGCAGCCAGAATAGCGGGGCGCTCAATGAGCAGTTCTTC.

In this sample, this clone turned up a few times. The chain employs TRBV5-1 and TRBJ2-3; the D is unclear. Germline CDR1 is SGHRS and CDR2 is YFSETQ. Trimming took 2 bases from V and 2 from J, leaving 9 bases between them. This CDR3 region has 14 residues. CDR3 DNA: TGCGCCAGCAGCTTCAGGTCCGACACAGATACGCAGTATTTT. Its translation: CASSFRSDTDTQYF.

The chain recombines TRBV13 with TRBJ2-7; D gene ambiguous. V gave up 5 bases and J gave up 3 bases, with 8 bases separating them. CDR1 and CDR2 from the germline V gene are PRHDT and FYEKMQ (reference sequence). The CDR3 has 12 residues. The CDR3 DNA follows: TGTGCCAGCAGCCTGGGCGACTACGAGCAGTACTTC. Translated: CASSLGDYEQYF.

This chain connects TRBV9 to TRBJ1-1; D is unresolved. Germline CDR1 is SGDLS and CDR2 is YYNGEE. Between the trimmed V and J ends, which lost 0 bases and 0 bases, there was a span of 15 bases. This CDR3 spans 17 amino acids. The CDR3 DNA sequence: TGTGCCAGCAGCGTAGGAAGGGAGGACCCCATGAACACTGAAGCTTTCTTT. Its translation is CASSVGREDPMNTEAFF.

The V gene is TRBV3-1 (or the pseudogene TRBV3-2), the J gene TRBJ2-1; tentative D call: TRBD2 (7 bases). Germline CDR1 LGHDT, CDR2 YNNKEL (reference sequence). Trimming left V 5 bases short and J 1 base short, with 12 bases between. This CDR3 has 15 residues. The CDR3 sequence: CASSLRGLSYNEQFF. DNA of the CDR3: TGTGCCAGCAGCTTGCGGGGGCTGTCCTACAATGAGCAGTTCTTC.

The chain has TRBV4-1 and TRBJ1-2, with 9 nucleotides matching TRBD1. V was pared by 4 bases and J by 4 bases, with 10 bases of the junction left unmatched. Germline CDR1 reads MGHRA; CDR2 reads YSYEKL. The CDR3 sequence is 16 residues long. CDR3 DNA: TGCGCCAGCAGCCCACCGGGACAGGGACGATTCTATGGCTACACCTTC. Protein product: CASSPPGQGRFYGYTF.

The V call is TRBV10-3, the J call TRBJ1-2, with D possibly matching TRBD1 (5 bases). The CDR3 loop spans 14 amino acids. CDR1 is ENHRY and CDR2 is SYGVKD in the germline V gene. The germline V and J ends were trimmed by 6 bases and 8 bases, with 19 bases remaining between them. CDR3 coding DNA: TGTGCCATCAGCCCCGGTGGGGGGTCCGCCGGCTACACCTTC. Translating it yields CAISPGGGSAGYTF.

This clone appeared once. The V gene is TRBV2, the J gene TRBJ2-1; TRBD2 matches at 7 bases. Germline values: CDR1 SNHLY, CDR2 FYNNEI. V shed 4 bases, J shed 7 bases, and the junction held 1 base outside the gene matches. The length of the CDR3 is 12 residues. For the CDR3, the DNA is TGTGCCAGCAGTGTCGGGGGGAATGAGCAGTTCTTC. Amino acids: CASSVGGNEQFF.